These 25 T cell receptor beta chains were sequenced from one sample in a study of a mutant IDH1 vaccine in newly diagnosed glioma. Repertoires were generated with immunoSEQ multiplex PCR, while TCRdb's copy carries only in-frame clones and drops some. Here the sample spans roughly 32,000 clones, about four fifths being singletons. Time point denoted: week 35, safety follow-up. Vaccine doses each comprised 300 ug of mutant IDH1 20-mer peptide, with topical imiquimod. The antigens these receptors bind are not known. The material was PBMCs, obtained from a glioma patient whose treatment included an IDH1 peptide vaccine. These receptors were taken from a woman aged 18-29 years with glioma.

The CDR3 spells CASSYSTVAGYNEQFF. CDR3 bases: TGTGCCAGCAGTTACTCTACGGTAGCGGGATACAATGAGCAGTTCTTC. V is TRBV6-5 and J is TRBJ2-1; 8 positions match TRBD2. The V gene end was trimmed by 0 bases and the J gene end by 4 bases; junction bases not matched to a gene: 5. The CDR3 totals 16 residues. Germline CDR1 MNHEY, CDR2 SVGAGI.

This rearrangement joins TRBV19 to TRBJ1-2; D gene unclear. This CDR3 is 14 amino acids long. V dropped 1 base and J dropped 2 bases, with 8 bases sitting between them. Germline CDR1 reads LNHDA; CDR2 reads SQIVND (reference sequence). The CDR3 here is CASSIVDVNYGYTF. As DNA, the CDR3 is TGTGCCAGTAGTATAGTCGACGTCAACTATGGCTACACCTTC. The entire variable domain, with the rest obtained from reference TRBV19 and TRBJ1-2, is as follows: DGGITQSPKYLFRKEGQNVTLSCEQNLNHDAMYWYRQDPGQGLRLIYYSQIVNDFQKGDIAEGYSVSREKKESFPLTVTSAQKNPTAFYLCASSIVDVNYGYTFGSGTRLTVV.

The J gene is TRBJ2-3, the V gene TRBV6-1, with D unclear. Germline CDR1 reads MNHNS; CDR2 reads SASEGT. The CDR3 covers 15 residues. V was cut by 2 bases and J by 0 bases, with 9 bases left in between. In nucleotides, the CDR3 is TGTGCCAGCAGTGAAAGTCCCGTTAGCACAGATACGCAGTATTTT. Protein product: CASSESPVSTDTQYF.

The V call is TRBV10-1, the J call TRBJ1-4, with D uncertain. CDR1 is WNHNN and CDR2 is SYGVQD in the germline V gene (reference sequence). The CDR3 covers 12 residues. V lost 3 bases and J 4 bases, leaving 3 bases between the germline ends. CDR3 in amino acids: CASSDLNEKLFF. For the CDR3, the DNA is TGCGCCAGCAGTGACCTTAATGAAAAACTGTTTTTT.

V is TRBV4-3 and J is TRBJ2-1; the match to TRBD2 covers 10 bases. The CDR3 consists of 13 residues. Trimming removed 11 bases from V and 4 bases from J; junction bases left unmatched: 5. CDR1 LGHNA and CDR2 YSLEER come from the germline V gene. The DNA for the CDR3 is TGCGCCTCGAGCGGGAGGGTTTACAATGAGCAGTTCTTC. Protein: CASSGRVYNEQFF.

V and J are TRBV25-1 and TRBJ1-2; D unresolved. Germline V CDR1 and CDR2: MGHDK, SYGVNS. The CDR3 consists of 13 residues. Trimming left V 2 bases short and J 5 bases short, with 9 bases between. The CDR3 DNA follows: TGTGCCAGCAGTGAAACTGACACGTATGGCTACACCTTC. This translates into CASSETDTYGYTF.

The chain recombines TRBV14 with TRBJ1-1; D gene unclear. Per the germline V gene, CDR1 is SGHDN and CDR2 is FVKESK. Trimming shortened V by 4 bases and J by 4 bases, and 10 bases separated the two germline ends. This CDR3 comprises 13 residues. CDR3 amino acids: CASSLLISTEAFF. DNA of the CDR3: TGTGCCAGCAGCCTCCTGATTAGCACTGAAGCTTTCTTT.

The chain is built from TRBV5-1 and TRBJ1-4; TRBD1 aligns across 8 bases. Trimming took 1 base from V and 8 from J; bases not matched to a gene: 7. Germline V gene data show CDR1 as SGHRS and CDR2 as YFSETQ. This CDR3 is built from 15 residues. CDR3 amino acids: CASSLRAGGQEKLFF. The CDR3, as DNA: TGCGCCAGCAGCTTGAGGGCAGGGGGCCAAGAAAAACTGTTTTTT.

The J gene is TRBJ1-4, the V gene TRBV5-1; 7 nucleotides align to TRBD1. V shed 2 bases and J 0 bases; nucleotides not matched to a gene: 16. This CDR3 has 20 residues. Looked up from germline, CDR1 is SGHRS and CDR2 is YFSETQ. The CDR3 region is CASSLRDRTPPGATNEKLFF. DNA for the CDR3: TGCGCCAGCAGCTTAAGGGACAGAACCCCACCGGGAGCAACTAATGAAAAACTGTTTTTT.

The chain combines TRBV29-1 with TRBJ2-2; D may match TRBD1 or TRBD2 (6 bases each). The germline CDR1 and CDR2 sequences are SQVTM and ANQGSEA. Trimming pared 4 bases from V and 1 base from J, leaving 13 bases between. The CDR3 has 15 amino acids. CDR3 sequence (DNA): TGCAGCGTTGTACCGGGGGCCTTGAACACCGGGGAGCTGTTTTTT. Translation: CSVVPGALNTGELFF.

The chain recombines TRBV19 with TRBJ2-5, with 8 bases fitting TRBD2. CDR3 length equals 13 residues. After removal of 9 bases from V and 7 bases from J, the junction contained 10 bases not matched to a gene. CDR1 LNHDA and CDR2 SQIVND come from the germline V gene (reference sequence). CDR3 sequence reads: CASRLAAGGTQYF. The CDR3 DNA reads TGTGCCAGCAGACTAGCTGCGGGAGGGACCCAGTACTTC.

The genes are TRBV4-1 and TRBJ2-3; possibly TRBD2 for D (6 bases). CDR1 MGHRA and CDR2 YSYEKL come from the germline V gene. V shed 1 base and J shed 0 bases, with 11 bases lying between them. The length of the CDR3 is 16 residues. In DNA form, the CDR3 reads TGCGCCAGCAGCCAAGTACTAGCCCTGAGCACAGATACGCAGTATTTT. This gives the protein CASSQVLALSTDTQYF.

This clone was recorded a few times. This rearrangement joins TRBV28 to TRBJ1-4; D call uncertain. V was clipped by 2 bases and J by 11 bases, with 9 bases between them. Per germline, CDR1 MDHEN and CDR2 SYDVKM. The CDR3 runs 12 residues. The DNA for the CDR3 is TGTGCCAGCAGTTTACCCCAGAGCAAACTGTTTTTT. Translation: CASSLPQSKLFF.

The V gene is TRBV9, the J gene TRBJ2-7, with 9 bases matching TRBD1. Losses at the gene ends were 3 bases for V and 7 bases for J; bases not matched to a gene: 11. The CDR3 has 15 amino acids. The germline V gene has CDR1 SGDLS and CDR2 YYNGEE. The DNA of the CDR3 is TGTGCCAGCAGCGCAACGGGACAGGGCCTTCGGGAGCAGTACTTC. Translation: CASSATGQGLREQYF. Together with reference TRBV9 and TRBJ2-7, the CDR3 gives the full variable domain: DSGVTQTPKHLITATGQRVTLRCSPRSGDLSVYWYQQSLDQGLQFLIQYYNGEERAKGNILERFSAQQFPDLHSELNLSSLELGDSALYFCASSATGQGLREQYFGPGTRLTVT.

Only a few counts were recorded for this clone. This rearrangement joins TRBV4-2 to TRBJ2-3; 9 nucleotides agree with TRBD2. The CDR3 is 15 residues long. Germline-derived CDR1 and CDR2 are LGHNA and YNFKEQ. Trimming cost V 0 bases and J 5 bases; bases outside gene matches: 3. The CDR3, as DNA: TGTGCCAGCAGCCAAGATTCTAGCGGGATAGATACGCAGTATTTT. This encodes CASSQDSSGIDTQYF.

The chain has TRBV18 and TRBJ2-1; TRBD2 matches at 12 bases. CDR3 length: 17 amino acids. The germline gives CDR1 KGHSH, CDR2 LQKENI. V lost 1 base to trimming and J lost 8 bases; unmatched junction nucleotides: 9. This CDR3 reads CASSPLPSGGGRDEQFF. In DNA form, the CDR3 reads TGTGCCAGCTCACCACTCCCTAGCGGGGGGGGTCGTGATGAGCAGTTCTTC.

The J gene is TRBJ1-2, the V gene TRBV4-2, with D possibly TRBD1 on 5 matching bases. Germline V gene lookup returns CDR1 LGHNA and CDR2 YNFKEQ. This CDR3 is built from 14 residues. Trimming left V 0 bases short and J 4 bases short, with 9 bases between. The CDR3 nucleotides read TGTGCCAGCAGCCAAGAGGCAGGGACCTATGGCTACACCTTC. Translation: CASSQEAGTYGYTF.

In its sample, this clone is medium-sized. This chain joins TRBV6-5 and TRBJ2-1; D is unclear. This CDR3 contains 13 residues. The germline CDR1 and CDR2 sequences are MNHEY and SVGAGI. Trimming left V 8 bases short and J 7 bases short, with 15 bases between. CDR3 residues: CASGLSYRNEQFF. Here the CDR3 DNA reads TGTGCCAGCGGTTTGTCTTATCGAAATGAGCAGTTCTTC.

The chain employs TRBV6-1 and TRBJ2-2; D gene unclear. Trimming cost V 8 bases and J 5 bases, with 21 bases left between them. The CDR3 sequence is 16 residues long. From germline, CDR1 is MNHNS and CDR2 SASEGT. CDR3 DNA: TGTGCCAGCGGTAAAGAACTCGACCTATTTACCGGGGAGCTGTTTTTT. Its translation: CASGKELDLFTGELFF.

The chain links TRBV7-9 to TRBJ1-2, with D maybe TRBD1 (6 bases). Germline CDR1 SEHNR, CDR2 FQNEAQ (reference sequence). Trimming removed 4 bases at V and 4 bases at J, with 16 bases between. The CDR3 loop spans 15 amino acids. DNA for the CDR3: TGTGCCAGCAGCTCCCCGGGGGCCGGTTCCTATGGCTACACCTTC. This codes for CASSSPGAGSYGYTF.

The rearrangement joins TRBV7-6 to TRBJ1-6; D unresolved. V lost 0 bases and J lost 7, with 7 bases in between. Per the germline V gene, CDR1 is SGHVS and CDR2 is FNYEAQ. The CDR3 covers 14 residues. CDR3 nucleotides: TGTGCCAGCAGCTTAGCCTACGGGAATTCACCCCTCCACTTT. Translation gives CASSLAYGNSPLHF.

This rearrangement joins TRBV6-5 to TRBJ1-1, with D unresolved. Germline V gene data show CDR1 as MNHEY and CDR2 as SVGAGI. This CDR3 is 15 amino acids long. The ends were cut back, 6 bases at V and 1 base at J, with 15 bases in the middle. CDR3: CASRYGRTENTEAFF. As DNA, the CDR3 is TGTGCCAGCAGATACGGAAGGACGGAGAACACTGAAGCTTTCTTT.

A single count supports this clone. Written as DNA, the CDR3 is TGTGCCAGCAGTGGGACAGGCGGGGGTTATAATTCACCCCTCCACTTT. Translation: CASSGTGGGYNSPLHF. This sequence joins TRBV2 and TRBJ1-6; TRBD1 matches at 7 bases. The germline CDR1 and CDR2 sequences are SNHLY and FYNNEI. V shed 4 bases, J shed 4 bases, and the junction held 7 bases outside the gene matches. This CDR3 is 16 amino acids long.

The J gene is TRBJ2-7, the V gene TRBV7-9; D is unclear. The germline gives CDR1 SEHNR, CDR2 FQNEAQ (reference sequence). CDR3 length: 15 residues. The germline V and J ends were trimmed by 3 bases and 4 bases, with 16 bases remaining between them. The CDR3 nucleotides are TGTGCCAGCAGCTTCGGGTTTCAGACACCTTACGAGCAGTACTTC. It codes for CASSFGFQTPYEQYF.

J is TRBJ2-5 and V is TRBV19, with D perhaps TRBD1 (5 bases). The germline V gene has CDR1 LNHDA and CDR2 SQIVND (reference sequence). This CDR3 spans 15 amino acids. Trimming removed 5 bases at V and 3 bases at J, with 16 bases between. CDR3 protein: CASSPQGSGKETQYF. The CDR3 DNA reads TGTGCCAGTAGTCCGCAGGGCTCTGGGAAAGAGACCCAGTACTTC.